The 18 T cell receptor beta chains in this list originate from one sample, sequenced in a study of blood T cell repertoires in COVID-19. Only in-frame clones appear in the TCRdb table, and some are missing; sequencing was by immunoSEQ multiplex PCR. This table has fewer than 350,000 clones, around 90% appearing once. Material: PBMCs or T cells enriched from blood (not recorded which). All receptors derive from a man aged 55 to 70 who had recovered from COVID-19.

The J gene is TRBJ2-7, the V gene TRBV6-5; TRBD1 matches at 9 bases. Germline V gene sequence: CDR1 MNHEY, CDR2 SVGAGI. Trimming took 4 bases from V and 4 from J; bases not matched to a gene: 2. This CDR3 has 13 residues. The CDR3 spells CASSSGQGYEQYF. DNA for the CDR3: TGTGCCAGCAGTTCCGGACAGGGGTACGAGCAGTACTTC.

The genes are TRBV5-4 and TRBJ2-7, with D possibly being TRBD2 (6 bases). This CDR3 is built from 17 residues. V lost 0 bases and J lost 9, with 25 bases in between. Germline V gives CDR1 SGHNT, CDR2 YYREEE (reference sequence). This chain's CDR3 is CASSLGTAGTTSSGQYF. Written as DNA, the CDR3 is TGTGCCAGCAGCTTGGGTACGGCGGGAACTACGAGCAGTGGGCAGTACTTC.

This chain uses TRBV2 with TRBJ2-7; D is unclear. The CDR3 is 11 residues long. The germline V and J ends were trimmed by 6 bases and 6 bases, with 9 bases remaining between them. The V gene's germline CDR1 is SNHLY and CDR2 FYNNEI. The CDR3 nucleotides read TGTGCCAGCAGCGAACTCCCCGAGCAGTACTTC. This sequence encodes CASSELPEQYF.

The chain uses TRBV28 and TRBJ2-5; weak D call: TRBD2 (5 bases). The CDR3 loop spans 14 amino acids. CDR1 and CDR2 (germline): MDHEN, SYDVKM. The V gene lost 4 bases and the J gene lost 1 base, with 10 bases spanning the gap. In nucleotides, the CDR3 is TGTGCCAGCAGTTCCGCGGGCGTCCAAGAGACCCAGTACTTC. It yields the protein CASSSAGVQETQYF.

The chain carries TRBV7-9 and TRBJ2-5; D call uncertain. Per the germline V gene, CDR1 is SEHNR and CDR2 is FQNEAQ (reference sequence). V lost 5 bases and J lost 5, with 9 bases in between. The CDR3 contains 12 residues. The DNA for the CDR3 is TGTGCCAGCAGCGCCGCTCGGGAGACCCAGTACTTC. Residues: CASSAARETQYF. Combining the CDR3 with reference TRBV7-9 and TRBJ2-5 gives the whole variable domain DTGVSQNPRHKITKRGQNVTFRCDPISEHNRLYWYRQTLGQGPEFLTYFQNEAQLEKSRLLSDRFSAERPKGSFSTLEIQRTEQGDSAMYLCASSAARETQYFGPGTRLLVL.

CDR3 coding DNA: TGTGCCAGCTCACCACCAGGTAGCCTGACGAACACCGGGGAGCTGTTTTTT. Encoded protein: CASSPPGSLTNTGELFF. V gene TRBV18 combines with J gene TRBJ2-2, with no clear D. Germline values: CDR1 KGHSH, CDR2 LQKENI. The CDR3 sequence is 17 residues long. V lost 0 bases and J lost 0, with 11 bases in between. Together with reference TRBV18 and TRBJ2-2, the CDR3 gives the full variable domain: NAGVMQNPRHLVRRRGQEARLRCSPMKGHSHVYWYRQLPEEGLKFMVYLQKENIIDESGMPKERFSAEFPKEGPSILRIQQVVRGDSAAYFCASSPPGSLTNTGELFFGEGSRLTVL.

The V and J genes are TRBV28 and TRBJ2-7, with TRBD2 matching over 13 bases. Germline assignment: CDR1 MDHEN and CDR2 SYDVKM. This CDR3 is built from 16 residues. V dropped 5 bases and J dropped 4; count of bases not matched to a gene: 8. The CDR3 loop reads CASSGTGLAGVYEQYF. CDR3 bases: TGTGCCAGCAGTGGAACCGGACTAGCGGGGGTTTACGAGCAGTACTTC. Supplemented by reference TRBV28 and TRBJ2-7, the full variable domain reads DVKVTQSSRYLVKRTGEKVFLECVQDMDHENMFWYRQDPGLGLRLIYFSYDVKMKEKGDIPEGYSVSREKKERFSLILESASTNQTSMYLCASSGTGLAGVYEQYFGPGTRLTVT.

The J gene is TRBJ2-7, the V gene TRBV7-2, with a weak D call TRBD2 (5 bases). The CDR3 contains 12 residues. Germline CDR1 SGHTA, CDR2 FQGNSA. V was pared by 1 base and J by 6 bases, with 7 bases between. CDR3 in amino acids: CASSLGRTEQYF. In DNA, the CDR3 is TGTGCCAGCAGCTTAGGGAGGACCGAGCAGTACTTC. The complete variable domain, with remaining parts taken from reference TRBV7-2 and TRBJ2-7, reads GAGVSQSPSNKVTEKGKDVELRCDPISGHTALYWYRQSLGQGLEFLIYFQGNSAPDKSGLPSDRFSAERTGGSVSTLTIQRTQQEDSAVYLCASSLGRTEQYFGPGTRLTVT.

As to this clone: The same CDR3 arises from other DNA sequences in this sample as well. The J gene is TRBJ1-1, the V gene TRBV5-1; D gene uncertain. Germline-derived CDR1 and CDR2 are SGHRS and YFSETQ. This CDR3 has 13 amino acids. V lost 3 bases and J lost 3, with 9 bases in between. The CDR3: CASSSTGYTEAFF. The CDR3 bases are TGCGCCAGCAGCTCCACCGGGTACACTGAAGCTTTCTTT. Based on the CDR3 plus reference TRBV5-1 and TRBJ1-1, the full variable domain is KAGVTQTPRYLIKTRGQQVTLSCSPISGHRSVSWYQQTPGQGLQFLFEYFSETQRNKGNFPGRFSGRQFSNSRSEMNVSTLELGDSALYLCASSSTGYTEAFFGQGTRLTVV.

This CDR3 reads CASSSYNRHTEAFF. CDR3 bases: TGTGCCAGCAGCTCCTATAACAGGCACACTGAAGCTTTCTTT. The rearrangement uses TRBV7-9 and TRBJ1-1; perhaps TRBD1 as D (5 bases). Germline V CDR1 and CDR2: SEHNR, FQNEAQ (reference sequence). V was cut by 4 bases and J by 3 bases, with 12 bases left in between. CDR3 size: 14 residues.

The chain combines TRBV7-9 with TRBJ2-7, with 10 bases identical to TRBD2. CDR1 is SEHNR, CDR2 FQNEAQ, per germline (reference sequence). J gave up 2 bases and V 5 bases, and 6 bases lay outside the gene matches. The CDR3 has 15 residues. The CDR3 region has the DNA TGTGCCAGCAGCAGACAAGCGGGGGGGACCTACGAGCAGTACTTC. This translates into CASSRQAGGTYEQYF.

The J gene is TRBJ2-1, the V gene TRBV28, with a tentative D call TRBD2 (6 bases). Trimming cost V 3 bases and J 6 bases, with 18 bases left between them. Per germline, CDR1 MDHEN and CDR2 SYDVKM. The CDR3 loop spans 16 amino acids. CDR3 region: CASSFLRREPGNEQFF. CDR3 bases: TGTGCCAGCAGTTTCCTCCGACGGGAGCCCGGCAATGAGCAGTTCTTC.

The chain carries TRBV28 and TRBJ2-7; 7 nucleotides line up with TRBD2. Germline trimming cut 4 bases from V and 0 bases from J; bases unmatched to any gene: 9. The CDR3 consists of 16 residues. Germline V lookup: CDR1 MDHEN, CDR2 SYDVKM. CDR3 bases: TGTGCCAGCAGTTCTCCGGGACTACCAAACTCCTACGAGCAGTACTTC. Encoded protein: CASSSPGLPNSYEQYF.

The chain uses TRBV6-5 and TRBJ1-1; 7 bases line up with TRBD1. The V segment lost 0 bases and the J segment 6 bases; nucleotides outside the gene matches: 4. The germline gives CDR1 MNHEY, CDR2 SVGAGI. The CDR3 is made up of 14 amino acids. The CDR3 is CASSYSIGGPEAFF. The CDR3, as DNA: TGTGCCAGCAGTTACTCGATAGGGGGCCCTGAAGCTTTCTTT.

This clone has only one observation. This chain links TRBV6-5 with TRBJ2-7; D remains unclear. V was clipped by 2 bases and J by 9 bases, with 11 bases between them. The germline gives CDR1 MNHEY, CDR2 SVGAGI. The CDR3 sequence is 12 residues long. The CDR3 sequence: CASSYGSVAQYF. The CDR3 coding sequence is TGTGCCAGCAGTTACGGCAGCGTCGCGCAGTACTTC.

The V call is TRBV4-3, the J call TRBJ2-2, with TRBD1 matching 8 bases. This CDR3 region has 19 residues. Germline CDR1 and CDR2: LGHNA and YSLEER. V was clipped by 0 bases and J by 8 bases; unmatched bases: 17. The CDR3 spells CASSQDQSRWTGTGGELFF. CDR3 DNA: TGCGCCAGCAGCCAAGATCAATCGCGTTGGACAGGGACAGGAGGGGAGCTGTTTTTT.

The DNA for the CDR3 is TGTGCCAGCAGCTTGGTTAGCCTAGGCGAGACCCAGTACTTC. Translating gives CASSLVSLGETQYF. This chain joins TRBV5-4 and TRBJ2-5; D call uncertain. This CDR3 is built from 14 residues. Between the trimmed V and J ends, which lost 0 bases and 5 bases, there was a span of 11 bases. In germline, CDR1 is SGHNT, CDR2 YYREEE (reference sequence).

V gene TRBV2 combines with J gene TRBJ1-5; 9 bases match TRBD1. Germline CDR1 and CDR2: SNHLY and FYNNEI. V lost 3 bases and J lost 1; bases outside the gene matches: 10. The CDR3 has 18 amino acids. CDR3 DNA: TGTGCCAGCAGTGATCCGGGACAGGGAATTAGAAGCAATCAGCCCCAGCATTTT. It is translated as CASSDPGQGIRSNQPQHF. The full variable domain, completed using reference TRBV2 and TRBJ1-5, is EPEVTQTPSHQVTQMGQEVILRCVPISNHLYFYWYRQILGQKVEFLVSFYNNEISEKSEIFDDQFSVERPDGSNFTLKIRSTKLEDSAMYFCASSDPGQGIRSNQPQHFGDGTRLSIL.